This T cell receptor (beta chain) came from a study of T-cell reconstitution after alpha-beta-depleted transplantation in children. This clonotype was detected ten times or more. The germline V and J ends were trimmed by 0 bases and 2 bases, with 12 bases remaining between them. Germline assignment: CDR1 MNHEY and CDR2 SVGAGI. The CDR3 contains 16 residues. Preparation of the TCRbeta library was carried out with unique molecular identifiers. TCRdb reprocessed the PCR reads via MiXCR and lists one record per CDR3 protein. The repertoire holds under 350,000 distinct CDR3 sequences, with 9.9% as singletons.

The sequence was collected from a human donor who donated a stem cell graft to a child with SCID. The chain employs TRBV6-5 and TRBJ2-3; D is possibly TRBD2 (6 bases). Here the sequenced sample was PBMCs from the stem cell graft donor, taken from the stem cell graft. Here the CDR3 reads CASSYSPDYDTDTQYF. The CDR3 coding sequence is TGTGCCAGCAGTTACTCTCCGGACTACGACACAGATACGCAGTATTTT.